A selection of T cell receptor beta chains follows, all from one sample in a study of CD8 T cells in Susac syndrome. TCRdb re-derived calls from the immunoSEQ multiplex PCR reads in MiXCR, one entry per CDR3 protein. The table lists 80,000 or so distinct CDR3 sequences, around 94% of them singletons. Sequencing input: CD8+ T cells from PBMCs. Receptors originate from a human donor in good health. CDR3s include the opening cysteine and the closing phenylalanine or tryptophan. The D gene is left open where the match is weak. Some rows have no size entry. The others give once, few or many, or a class for an expanded clone.

v_gene	j_gene	abundance	d_gene	CDR3aa	CDR3nt
TRBV11-2	TRBJ2-2	.	.	CASSPFGGWLFF	TGTGCCAGCAGCCCCTTCGGGGGCTGGCTGTTTTTT
TRBV4-1	TRBJ2-1	.	.	CASSQEGNEQFF	TGCGCCAGCAGCCAAGAGGGCAATGAGCAGTTCTTC
TRBV28	TRBJ2-3	.	TRBD2	CASSPSPAGASQYF	TGTGCCAGCAGCCCCTCTCCAGCGGGAGCCAGTCAGTATTTT
TRBV30	TRBJ1-1	.	.	CAWSVGIPSWVNTEAFF	TGTGCCTGGAGTGTCGGGATTCCCTCGTGGGTGAACACTGAAGCTTTCTTT
TRBV9	TRBJ2-5	.	.	CASSDGGGPGETQYF	TGTGCCAGCAGCGATGGGGGAGGCCCGGGAGAGACCCAGTACTTC
TRBV5-1	TRBJ1-4	.	.	CASSLEDSATNEKLFF	TGCGCCAGCAGCTTGGAGGACAGCGCAACTAATGAAAAACTGTTTTTT
TRBV4-1	TRBJ2-5	once	TRBD1	CASSPMGQGIPETQYF	TGCGCCAGCAGCCCTATGGGACAGGGGATACCGGAGACCCAGTACTTC
TRBV6-5	TRBJ2-7	.	.	CASRTQGNYEQYF	TGTGCCAGCAGAACACAGGGAAACTACGAGCAGTACTTC
TRBV9	TRBJ2-3	.	TRBD2	CASAVSGGTSTDTQYF	TGTGCTAGCGCGGTTAGCGGGGGAACTAGCACAGATACGCAGTATTTT
TRBV30	TRBJ2-1	.	TRBD2	CACRTSGTYNEQFF	TGTGCCTGTCGGACTAGCGGGACCTACAATGAGCAGTTCTTC
TRBV12-3/TRBV12-4	TRBJ2-7	.	TRBD1	CASSLPGQGLLEQYF	TGTGCCAGCAGTCTTCCGGGACAGGGGTTGCTCGAGCAGTACTTC
TRBV4-1	TRBJ2-5	.	TRBD2	CASSQGGGTRLGETQYF	TGCGCCAGCAGCCAAGGCGGGGGGACGCGCCTGGGGGAGACCCAGTACTTC
TRBV7-9	TRBJ1-1	.	.	CASSQQGVAAFF	TGTGCCAGCAGCCAACAGGGCGTCGCAGCTTTCTTT
TRBV9	TRBJ2-1	.	.	CASSGRGRDEQFF	TGTGCCAGCAGCGGCCGGGGGCGGGATGAGCAGTTCTTC
TRBV29-1	TRBJ2-7	.	TRBD1	CSVESDRGGYEQYF	TGCAGCGTTGAATCGGACAGGGGAGGCTACGAGCAGTACTTC
TRBV4-1	TRBJ2-7	.	TRBD1	CASSQFGGTGPYEQYF	TGCGCCAGCAGCCAATTTGGGGGGACAGGGCCCTACGAGCAGTACTTC
TRBV25-1	TRBJ1-6	once	.	CASAEGRGSPYNSPLHF	TGTGCCAGCGCAGAGGGGAGGGGTAGTCCCTATAATTCACCCCTCCACTTT
TRBV19	TRBJ2-2	.	TRBD1	CASSLPDRGAVGTGELFF	TGTGCCAGTAGTCTCCCTGACAGGGGAGCGGTGGGCACCGGGGAGCTGTTTTTT
TRBV29-1	TRBJ2-1	.	TRBD2	CSGDLSGDYNEQFF	TGCAGCGGTGACCTGAGCGGGGACTACAATGAGCAGTTCTTC
TRBV27	TRBJ2-1	once	.	CASSSLGISYNEQFF	TGTGCCAGCAGTTCACTAGGGATCTCCTACAATGAGCAGTTCTTC
TRBV3-1	TRBJ2-7	.	.	CASSQDPYIRYEQYF	TGTGCCAGCAGCCAAGATCCATATATCCGCTACGAGCAGTACTTC
TRBV2	TRBJ1-1	.	.	CASMGVRAEAFF	TGTGCCAGCATGGGGGTGAGGGCTGAAGCTTTCTTT